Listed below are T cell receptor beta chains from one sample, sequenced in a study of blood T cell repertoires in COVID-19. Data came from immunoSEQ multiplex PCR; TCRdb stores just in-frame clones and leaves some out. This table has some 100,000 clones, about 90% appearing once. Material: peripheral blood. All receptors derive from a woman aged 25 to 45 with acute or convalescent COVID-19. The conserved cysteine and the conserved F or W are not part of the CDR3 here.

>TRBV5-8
ASSLLGTGYRYGYT
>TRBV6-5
ASKRTSPGELF
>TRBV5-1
ASSFGTGFYGYT
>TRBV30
ARRLGQGSNSPLH
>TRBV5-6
ASSSIAGSSYNEQF
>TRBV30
AWAESRVMNTEAF
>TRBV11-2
ASSLARTGIPYEQY
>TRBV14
ASSPRLEGGYT
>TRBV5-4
ASSSEKPGQGNTEAF
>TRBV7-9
ASSTDWDRGLEQY
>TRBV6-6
ASSYIDRGGTEAF
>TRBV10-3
ATTREGDTTNEKLF
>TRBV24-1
ATSDLHVGGYPNEQF
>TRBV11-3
ASRGRGVGELF
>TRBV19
ASTARTSGGYT
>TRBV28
ASSLGRYEQY
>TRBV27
ASSLEGTGGNYGYT
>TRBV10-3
AISESRQGFSYEQY
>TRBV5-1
ASSLAQVGGSTQY
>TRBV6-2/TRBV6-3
ASSYAGQTTDTQY
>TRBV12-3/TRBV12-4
ASGGGNEQF
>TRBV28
ASSSTRGPWPYEQY
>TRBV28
ASSLVEGGQPQH
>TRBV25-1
ASRKGQDNFKNIQY
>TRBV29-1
SDATGGGVAF
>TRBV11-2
ASSLVGTGFTHTDTQY
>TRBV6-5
ASSFGTQNNEQF
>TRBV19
ASSWGTGDYGYT
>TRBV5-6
ASSQGIGYSYNEQF
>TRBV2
ASSVIRDETQY
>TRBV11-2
ASSLGTGGRNKGEAF
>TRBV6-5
ASSSDRGDGYT
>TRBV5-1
ASSLAMGGYNEQF
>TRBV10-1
ASSDRTSGVTDTQY
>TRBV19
ASSPFTGTGFSNQPQH
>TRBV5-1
ASSETPGGFGDTQY
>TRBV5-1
ASSLATGDRDFTNEQF
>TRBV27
ASSLWSSYSGANVLT
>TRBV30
AWSTGQGGGYT
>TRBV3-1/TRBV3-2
ASSQGQGGSRANEKLF
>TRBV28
ASSFWGSGTDTQY
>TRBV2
ASRRDGDTDTQY
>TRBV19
ASSIGLAGIDTQY
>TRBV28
ASSPLNQPQH
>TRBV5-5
ASSLGTSGYEQY
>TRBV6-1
ASSEIGRGYSTGELF
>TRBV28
ASSGGPLNDSPLH
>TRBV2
ASIKGTIVSGNTIY
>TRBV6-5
ASSLIRDRGRRPLH
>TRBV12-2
ASRSQGANQPQH
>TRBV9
ASSSDRNGYT
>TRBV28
ASSLGGQGLLF
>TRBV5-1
ASRPQGGNQPQH
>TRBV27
ASSNRQGSYEQY
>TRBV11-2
ASSLFGTGINYGYT